The present T cell receptor beta chain was sequenced within a study of T cell responses to AZD1222 COVID-19 vaccine. Study-wide findings and caveats: Increases in Spike-specific TCR breadth and depth were seen after two AZD1222 doses. After the peak T cell response, and only then, were repertoires sampled.

Germline loops: CDR1 LGHDT, CDR2 YNNKEL (reference sequence). The CDR3 contains 14 residues. Deletions cut 1 base from V and 9 bases from J, with 16 bases between. As to this clone: Antigen specificity is unknown.

Clones were read by immunoSEQ multiplex PCR, and TCRdb kept only the in-frame ones, dropping some. Seen here are about 140,000 clones, 89% observed once, and the top ten hold about 4.8%. V usage is TRBV3-1 (or the pseudogene TRBV3-2) and J usage is TRBJ2-7, with D unresolved. This sample comprised peripheral blood, obtained on day 0 of AZD1222 vaccination. The sequence derives from an adult in good health. The CDR3 spells CASSQAPFSAVQYF. Written as DNA, the CDR3 is TGTGCCAGCAGCCAAGCCCCTTTTAGTGCGGTGCAGTACTTC.